Listed below are T cell receptor beta chains from one sample, sequenced in a study of cytomegalovirus exposure and HLA in healthy donors. Sequenced by immunoSEQ multiplex PCR; TCRdb stores in-frame clones only, minus some. The sample records 75,000 to 100,000 clones, about three quarters being singletons. The sequenced sample was PBMCs. Receptors originate from a man between 60 and 70 years old in good health and CMV-seronegative. The CDR3 runs from the conserved cysteine through the conserved F or W. The order of the fields is V gene, CDR3 protein.

>TRBV5-1
CASAPGQGANEQYF
>TRBV5-1
CASSLDSQQPVEQYF
>TRBV5-4
CASSSRGLAADIQYF
>TRBV6-5
CASMRLAGGSNEQFF
>TRBV7-9
CASSPTGGNQPQHF
>TRBV10-3
CAISDYAGGPNEQFF
>TRBV5-4
CASSQEQGDGYTF
>TRBV5-4
CASSPLGGDGYGYTF
>TRBV7-7
CASSPGPDYGNTIYF
>TRBV5-1
CASSLPTSSGYTF
>TRBV30
CAWSIPPRGGYGYTF
>TRBV4-1
CASSQDPARGGRRGEQFF
>TRBV5-1
CASGEGNTEAFF
>TRBV10-2
CASTPQSGQETQYF
>TRBV7-6
CASSLGQSPRTDTQYF
>TRBV7-7
CASSPGLAGETQYF
>TRBV19
CASSTGSRRGSEQYF
>TRBV30
CACGTGGLRNSPLHF
>TRBV7-7
CASSPLAGGAYEQYF
>TRBV19
CASSIGQGDQPQHF
>TRBV2
CASSAKVGPSGREAETQYF
>TRBV1
CTSSQDILGRVSNEQFF
>TRBV4-3
CASRGQVGANTGELFF
>TRBV30
CALSFTGLQGYGYTF
>TRBV18
CASSPDQQGVEDEQYF
>TRBV2
CASALGPGGEQYF
>TRBV28
CASSVTSGWETQYF
>TRBV5-4
CASSFRGEYEQYF
>TRBV5-1
CASSFTRQGASTYEQYF
>TRBV7-2
CASSSTSGAYNEQFF
>TRBV6-5
CASIQLGTYEQYF
>TRBV6-1
CASSGERLRGQGFYEQYF
>TRBV7-2
CASSQIGVLHNEQFF
>TRBV5-6
CASSLGQGKNQPQHF
>TRBV28
CASSLGQLHQPQHF
>TRBV7-9
CASSPRRAGEDYNEQFF
>TRBV5-1
CASSLGSGGRSGDTQYF
>TRBV6-5
CASSYTNRDGYTF
>TRBV6-1
CASSVGTGPLVYEQFF
>TRBV13
CASSPPTGLTDTQYF
>TRBV7-2
CASKEAGDTQYF
>TRBV2
CASSDWTDFYEQYF